Each of the 14 T cell receptor beta chains below was sequenced from the same sample in a study of CD8 T cells in ankylosing spondylitis. TCRdb itself ran the 5' RACE reads through MiXCR, one entry per CDR3 protein. The data hold more than 110,000 distinct CDR3 sequences, with roughly 8.8% observed a single time. Material: synovial fluid, either unsorted or a sorted T cell fraction (not recorded which). Receptors were obtained from a male donor with ankylosing spondylitis.

This clonotype was detected a few times. The CDR3 coding sequence is TGTGCCAGCAGCAGCACTAGCGGGGCTTATAATGAGCAGTTCTTC. This sequence encodes CASSSTSGAYNEQFF. V and J are TRBV7-2 and TRBJ2-1; TRBD2 matches 10 bases. The CDR3 is 15 amino acids. Germline trimming cut 5 bases from V and 7 bases from J; bases unmatched to any gene: 8. CDR1 SGHTA and CDR2 FQGNSA come from the germline V gene. Using reference TRBV7-2 and TRBJ2-1 for the parts outside the CDR3, the full variable domain is GAGVSQSPSNKVTEKGKDVELRCDPISGHTALYWYRQSLGQGLEFLIYFQGNSAPDKSGLPSDRFSAERTGGSVSTLTIQRTQQEDSAVYLCASSSTSGAYNEQFFGPGTRLTVL.

This clonotype was detected a few times. The chain recombines TRBV4-1 with TRBJ1-4; D call uncertain. V gave up 5 bases and J gave up 0 bases, with 13 bases separating them. Germline-derived CDR1 and CDR2 are MGHRA and YSYEKL. CDR3 length equals 16 residues. Here the CDR3 DNA reads TGCGCCAGCAGCTCAACAGCCCGTGCAACTAATGAAAAACTGTTTTTT. Its protein product is CASSSTARATNEKLFF.

This clonotype was detected ten times or more. The chain joins TRBV7-8 to TRBJ1-2, with TRBD1 as a possible D gene (6 bases). The CDR3 is 14 residues long. V lost 0 bases and J lost 4, with 9 bases in between. CDR1 is SGHVS, CDR2 FQNEAQ, per germline. The CDR3 nucleotides are TGTGCCAGCAGCTTAGCCAGGGGTGGCTATGGCTACACCTTC. As protein: CASSLARGGYGYTF. Based on the CDR3 plus reference TRBV7-8 and TRBJ1-2, the full variable domain is GAGVSQSPRYKVAKRGQDVALRCDPISGHVSLFWYQQALGQGPEFLTYFQNEAQLDKSGLPSDRFFAERPEGSVSTLKIQRTQQEDSAVYLCASSLARGGYGYTFGSGTRLTVV.

This clonotype was detected ten times or more. The CDR3 loop reads CSARDFTKNIQYF. The CDR3 bases are TGCAGTGCTAGAGACTTTACCAAAAACATTCAGTACTTC. The chain joins TRBV20-1 to TRBJ2-4; D unclear. Germline V gene sequence: CDR1 DFQATT, CDR2 SNEGSKA (reference sequence). V lost 0 bases to trimming and J lost 2 bases, with 5 bases between them. The CDR3 contains 13 residues.

This clonotype was recorded at least ten times. The V and J genes are TRBV6-1 and TRBJ2-3, with 12 bases identical to TRBD2. CDR1 is MNHNS and CDR2 is SASEGT in the germline V gene. Unmatched junction bases numbered 5, after V lost 5 bases and J lost 5 bases. The CDR3 totals 15 residues. The CDR3 reads CASSPSGGAGDTQYF. The CDR3 nucleotides read TGTGCCAGCAGTCCTAGCGGGGGGGCCGGAGATACGCAGTATTTT.

This clonotype was observed many times. The chain links TRBV12-3 or TRBV12-4 to TRBJ1-5; a possible D gene is TRBD1 (6 bases). Trimming took 4 bases from V and 4 from J, leaving 14 bases between them. The length of the CDR3 is 15 residues. The CDR3 sequence: CASSSPGATNQPQHF. The CDR3, as DNA: TGTGCCAGCAGTTCCCCAGGGGCTACTAATCAGCCCCAGCATTTT.

This clonotype was counted at least ten times. The V and J genes are TRBV18 and TRBJ1-1; no reliable D call. V gave up 0 bases and J gave up 3 bases, with 8 bases separating them. This CDR3 has 14 residues. Germline V CDR1 and CDR2: KGHSH, LQKENI. CDR3 coding DNA: TGTGCCAGCTCACCACCTTACGAGGACACTGAAGCTTTCTTT. Protein: CASSPPYEDTEAFF.

This clonotype has a count of ten or more. This chain links TRBV5-1 with TRBJ2-3; D unresolved. The CDR3 sequence is 14 residues long. With 1 base removed from V and 4 bases from J, the gap between germline ends came to 10 bases. Germline CDR1 is SGHRS and CDR2 is YFSETQ. The CDR3 region is CASSLRSPSDTQYF. The CDR3, as DNA: TGCGCCAGCAGCTTGAGGAGCCCCTCAGATACGCAGTATTTT.

This clonotype was observed many times. The chain recombines TRBV5-1 with TRBJ2-7; D may match TRBD1 or TRBD2 (5 bases each). CDR1 and CDR2 (germline): SGHRS, YFSETQ. V lost 2 bases, J lost 2 bases, and 8 bases lay in between. This CDR3 is 13 amino acids long. The CDR3 DNA reads as TGCGCCAGCAGCTTCGAGGGGACCTACGAGCAGTACTTC. Amino acid sequence: CASSFEGTYEQYF.

This clonotype was seen ten or more times. This chain uses TRBV5-1 with TRBJ2-3, with D perhaps TRBD2 (5 bases). CDR1 is SGHRS and CDR2 is YFSETQ in the germline V gene. This CDR3 is 15 amino acids long. Trimming removed 0 bases from V and 2 bases from J, with 10 bases in between. In DNA, the CDR3 is TGCGCCAGCAGCTTGGGCACGAGGGCCACAGATACGCAGTATTTT. It translates to CASSLGTRATDTQYF.

This clonotype was seen repeatedly, ten times or more. The chain joins TRBV20-1 to TRBJ1-5; 9 bases are a match to TRBD1. The V gene end was trimmed by 5 bases and the J gene end by 6 bases; junction bases not matched to a gene: 8. The CDR3 consists of 14 residues. Germline-derived CDR1 and CDR2 are DFQATT and SNEGSKA (reference sequence). The CDR3 spells CSAYTGTGFQPQHF. The CDR3 DNA sequence: TGCAGTGCTTACACCGGGACAGGGTTTCAGCCCCAGCATTTT.

The V gene is TRBV30, the J gene TRBJ2-1, with D possibly matching TRBD2 (6 bases). The CDR3 covers 13 residues. V was clipped by 2 bases and J by 6 bases, with 11 bases between them. CDR1 is GTSNPN, CDR2 SVGIG, per germline (reference sequence). CDR3 nucleotides: TGTGCCTGGAGTTGGAGGGGAGGCAATGAGCAGTTCTTC. This translates into CAWSWRGGNEQFF.

In its sample, this clonotype was seen many times. The chain links TRBV7-9 to TRBJ2-1; D perhaps matches TRBD1 (5 bases). With 2 bases removed from V and 8 bases from J, the gap between germline ends came to 7 bases. CDR1 is SEHNR, CDR2 FQNEAQ, per germline (reference sequence). The CDR3 loop spans 12 amino acids. CDR3 amino acids: CASSLLGDEQFF. The DNA of the CDR3 is TGTGCCAGCAGCTTACTAGGGGATGAGCAGTTCTTC.

This clonotype has more than one count but fewer than ten. V is TRBV20-1 and J is TRBJ1-4; TRBD1 matches at 8 bases. Germline V gives CDR1 DFQATT, CDR2 SNEGSKA (reference sequence). Trimming cost V 0 bases and J 6 bases; bases outside gene matches: 6. CDR3 length: 15 residues. CDR3 region: CSARDGRTGHEKLFF. The CDR3 DNA follows: TGCAGTGCTAGAGATGGGAGGACAGGGCATGAAAAACTGTTTTTT.